This T cell receptor beta chain was found in a study of tumor-infiltrating lymphocytes in primary liver carcinoma. Overall study context: Aged between 30 and 69 years, the patients were men and women. Broader study findings: Against blood, tumors held a significantly higher top-250-clone fraction (p = 0.039).

The study co-extracted DNA and RNA from about 19-30 mg of unsorted bulk tissue. Researchers generated TCR beta cDNA from about 530 ng of total RNA, relying on a constant-region primer. Three-round nested multiplex PCR performed with slightly modified ARM-PCR produced the TCR beta libraries. The two initial PCR rounds, 9 to 11 cycles each, used TRBV1-TRBV30 forward and C-beta reverse primers. TCRdb passed the multiplex PCR reads through MiXCR, listing each CDR3 protein once. The sample carries fewer than 200,000 distinct CDR3 sequences, approximately 86% recorded once. Note on this clonotype: Its target is not known. A much larger clone differs by one base, so this may be a read error.

This CDR3 contains 15 residues. CDR1 and CDR2 from the germline V gene are GTSNPN and SVGIG (reference sequence). V lost 6 bases, J lost 5 bases, and 22 bases lay in between. J is TRBJ2-5 and V is TRBV30; D is perhaps TRBD2 (5 bases). The origin of this receptor is a man in his forties or fifties with primary liver carcinoma and hepatitis B virus infection. Material: tumor tissue from primary liver carcinoma. This chain's CDR3 is CACSTPFTRGETQYF. CDR3 nucleotides: TGTGCCTGCAGTACCCCCTTCACTAGAGGGGAGACCCAGTACTTC.